This T cell receptor (beta chain) came from a study of STAT5B mutations in CD4+ large granular lymphocyte leukemia. Findings and limits, study-wide: Patient CD4-sorted repertoires looked more clonal than healthy CD4+ repertoires, even without putative leukemic clones.

This CDR3 has 11 residues. V lost 1 base and J lost 10; bases outside the gene matches: 1. Looked up from germline, CDR1 is GTSNPN and CDR2 is SVGIG (reference sequence). To note about this clone: Its specificity is unknown.

Using immunoSEQ multiplex PCR, the repertoire was profiled, and TCRdb retains in-frame clones only, with some absent. The sample lists fewer than 25,000 clones; roughly 80% were seen once. This rearrangement joins TRBV30 to TRBJ2-1, with TRBD2 identical over 7 bases. This clonotype originated in a human donor in good health. The sample taken for sequencing was CD4+ T cells from blood buffy coats. The CDR3 coding sequence is TGTGCCTGGAGTGGGGAGGGAGAGCAGTTCTTC. Amino acids: CAWSGEGEQFF.